This TCR beta chain was obtained from a study of blood T cell repertoires in COVID-19. The CDR3 is made up of 10 amino acids. V was cut by 10 bases and J by 7 bases, with 10 bases left in between. Per germline, CDR1 MDHEN and CDR2 SYDVKM. Original processing methods: Researchers report that nucleated cell counts were estimated from reference gene primer amplification. The assay was immunoSEQ multiplex PCR, and TCRdb's table has in-frame clones only and misses some. The V and J calls and clone size come from that table; D and trimming were worked out from the DNA. The sample comprises 95,000 to 150,000 clones, around 86% of which are singletons, and roughly 4.9% rests with the top ten.

The V call is TRBV28, the J call TRBJ1-1; D is unresolved. This receptor was identified in a human donor in a cohort sampled during active COVID-19. Sequencing input: peripheral blood. This chain's CDR3 is CATHSVEAFF. Here the CDR3 DNA reads TGTGCCACCCACTCCGTTGAAGCTTTCTTT.